A selection of T cell receptor beta chains follows, all from one sample in a study of blood T cell repertoires in COVID-19. Clones were read by immunoSEQ multiplex PCR, and TCRdb kept only the in-frame ones, dropping some. Here the sample spans tens of thousands of clones, 80% to 85% being singletons. Sequencing was carried out using peripheral blood. The source of these receptors is a man aged 50-59 years with acute or convalescent COVID-19. The CDR3 runs from the conserved cysteine through the conserved F or W. D genes are given only for firm matches. A row's size may be missing; if present it is once, few, many or a size class.

V gene	clone size	J gene	D gene	CDR3 protein	CDR3 DNA
TRBV28	-	TRBJ2-1	-	CASSKPFGSIYEQFF	TGTGCCAGCAGTAAACCCTTCGGGAGCATCTATGAGCAGTTCTTC
TRBV28	-	TRBJ2-7	TRBD2	CASSSPGTSSYEQYF	TGTGCCAGCAGTTCCCCCGGGACTAGCTCCTACGAGCAGTACTTC
TRBV7-9	-	TRBJ2-6	-	CASSPSGLNSGANVLTF	TGTGCCAGCAGCCCCTCGGGACTGAACTCTGGGGCCAACGTCCTGACTTTC
TRBV19	-	TRBJ2-6	-	CASSRGGSGANVLTF	TGTGCCAGTAGTAGAGGGGGCTCTGGGGCCAACGTCCTGACTTTC
TRBV5-6	few	TRBJ2-1	TRBD2	CASSFSGTSGYNEQFF	TGTGCCAGCAGCTTCTCCGGGACTAGCGGGTACAATGAGCAGTTCTTC
TRBV5-1	-	TRBJ2-3	-	CASSVGRDTDTQYF	TGCGCCAGCAGCGTTGGTCGAGACACAGATACGCAGTATTTT
TRBV28	-	TRBJ2-2	-	CASSFSGNTGELFF	TGTGCCAGCAGTTTTTCGGGTAACACCGGGGAGCTGTTTTTT
TRBV5-1	-	TRBJ2-2	TRBD2	CASSNLAGGQGTGELFF	TGCGCCAGCAGCAATCTCGCGGGGGGCCAGGGCACCGGGGAGCTGTTTTTT
TRBV6-5	-	TRBJ2-7	TRBD1	CASSYGTGVEQYF	TGTGCCAGCAGTTACGGGACAGGGGTCGAGCAGTACTTC
TRBV3-1/TRBV3-2	-	TRBJ2-2	TRBD1	CASSLGGRTGELFF	TGTGCCAGCAGCCTAGGGGGCCGGACCGGGGAGCTGTTTTTT
TRBV24-1	-	TRBJ1-2	TRBD1	CATSEPTGGGGVGYTF	TGTGCCACCAGTGAACCAACAGGGGGCGGTGGAGTTGGCTACACCTTC
TRBV5-4	-	TRBJ2-7	-	CASRRTGSYEQYF	TGTGCCAGCAGGCGCACGGGGTCCTACGAGCAGTACTTC
TRBV15	-	TRBJ2-7	TRBD1	CATSDRDRGYEQYF	TGTGCCACCAGCGACCGGGACAGGGGTTACGAGCAGTACTTC
TRBV27	-	TRBJ2-5	TRBD1	CASSPRGQGEETQYF	TGTGCCAGCAGTCCAAGGGGACAGGGGGAGGAGACCCAGTACTTC
TRBV27	-	TRBJ1-2	-	CASGSAERQYGYTF	TGTGCCAGCGGCTCTGCAGAGCGTCAGTATGGCTACACCTTC
TRBV11-2	-	TRBJ2-2	TRBD1	CASSPWGTGVANTGELFF	TGTGCCAGCAGCCCGTGGGGGACAGGGGTAGCGAACACCGGGGAGCTGTTTTTT
TRBV28	-	TRBJ1-1	-	CASSLSTPDRHMNTEAFF	TGTGCCAGCAGTTTATCTACACCCGACAGACACATGAACACTGAAGCTTTCTTT
TRBV23-1	-	TRBJ2-2	-	CASSQSGGHSKGGNTGELFF	TGCGCCAGCAGTCAATCGGGGGGGCACTCTAAAGGAGGGAACACCGGGGAGCTGTTTTTT
TRBV5-1	few	TRBJ1-6	TRBD1	CASSATGDLIIDSPLHF	TGCGCCAGCAGCGCCACAGGGGATTTAATTATTGATTCACCCCTCCACTTT
TRBV9	-	TRBJ2-7	TRBD1	CASSRLGIGTGDSYEQYF	TGTGCCAGCAGCCGACTGGGGATCGGGACAGGAGACTCCTACGAGCAGTACTTC
TRBV18	-	TRBJ2-2	TRBD2	CASSPQLADTGELFF	TGTGCCAGCTCACCACAACTAGCGGACACCGGGGAGCTGTTTTTT
TRBV6-6	-	TRBJ1-6	-	CASSPSRGESPLHF	TGTGCCAGCAGTCCTTCACGTGGAGAGTCACCCCTCCACTTT
TRBV11-3	-	TRBJ2-6	TRBD2	CASSPRTSGPSSGANVLTF	TGTGCCAGCAGTCCTCGGACTAGCGGGCCTTCCTCTGGGGCCAACGTCCTGACTTTC
TRBV29-1	-	TRBJ1-2	TRBD1	CSVPGTGGDYGYTF	TGCAGCGTACCCGGGACAGGGGGCGACTATGGCTACACCTTC
TRBV18	few	TRBJ1-2	-	CASSPQGSHGYTF	TGTGCCAGCTCACCACAGGGGTCCCATGGCTACACCTTC
TRBV7-2	-	TRBJ1-1	-	CASSLADAGWGDTEAFF	TGTGCCAGCAGCTTAGCGGACGCCGGGTGGGGGGACACTGAAGCTTTCTTT
TRBV20-1	-	TRBJ2-7	-	CSARKTLEQYF	TGCAGTGCTAGAAAGACTTTGGAGCAGTACTTC
TRBV6-5	-	TRBJ1-3	-	CASRPRVSGNTIYF	TGTGCCAGCAGACCCAGGGTATCTGGAAACACCATATATTTT
TRBV3-1/TRBV3-2	-	TRBJ1-6	TRBD1	CASSLRTGVKFHF	TGTGCCAGCAGCCTGAGGACAGGGGTAAAGTTCCACTTT
TRBV4-3	-	TRBJ2-6	TRBD1	CASSQSTGGAGANVLTF	TGCGCCAGCAGCCAGTCTACAGGGGGCGCTGGGGCCAACGTCCTGACTTTC
TRBV4-1	-	TRBJ1-2	-	CASSQGRLEYGYTF	TGCGCCAGCAGCCAAGGGCGGCTGGAATATGGCTACACCTTC
TRBV6-5	few	TRBJ2-2	-	CASSYPGTRDTGELFF	TGTGCCAGCAGTTACCCCGGGACAAGGGACACCGGGGAGCTGTTTTTT
TRBV7-2	-	TRBJ1-6	-	CASSLYQVTSPLHF	TGTGCCAGCAGCTTGTATCAGGTCACCTCACCCCTCCACTTT
TRBV2	-	TRBJ1-2	TRBD1	CASGDSSYGYTF	TGTGCCTCCGGGGACAGCAGTTATGGCTACACCTTC
TRBV4-3	-	TRBJ2-7	TRBD2	CASSQGGTSIYEQYF	TGCGCCAGCAGCCAAGGGGGGACTAGTATTTACGAGCAGTACTTC
TRBV27	-	TRBJ2-1	TRBD2	CASSRTSGRLRSSYNEQFF	TGTGCCAGCAGTCGGACTAGCGGGAGGCTGAGGAGCTCCTACAATGAGCAGTTCTTC
TRBV5-1	-	TRBJ2-3	-	CASSFLRATSTDTQYF	TGCGCCAGCAGCTTTCTTCGAGCAACGAGCACAGATACGCAGTATTTT
TRBV6-2/TRBV6-3	-	TRBJ1-6	-	CASSYPLFGAGNSPLHF	TGTGCCAGCAGTTACCCCCTTTTTGGAGCGGGCAATTCACCCCTCCACTTT
TRBV4-3	once	TRBJ1-1	-	CASSLELRTEAFF	TGCGCCAGCAGCCTAGAGTTGAGAACTGAAGCTTTCTTT
TRBV6-2/TRBV6-3	-	TRBJ2-3	TRBD2	CASSYSLAGVFTDTQYF	TGTGCCAGCAGTTATTCACTAGCGGGAGTTTTCACAGATACGCAGTATTTT
TRBV20-1	-	TRBJ2-6	-	CSAAGANVLTF	TGCAGTGCCGCTGGGGCCAACGTCCTGACTTTC
TRBV6-4	-	TRBJ2-3	-	CASSDFEGDTQYF	TGTGCCAGCAGTGACTTCGAGGGAGATACGCAGTATTTT
TRBV28	-	TRBJ2-2	TRBD2	CASSLMAGASYRELFF	TGTGCCAGCAGTTTAATGGCGGGAGCATCTTACCGGGAGCTGTTTTTT
TRBV10-3	-	TRBJ1-2	TRBD1	CAISETGGDYGYTF	TGTGCCATCAGCGAAACAGGGGGGGACTATGGCTACACCTTC
TRBV28	-	TRBJ2-1	-	CASSFSGRYNEQFF	TGTGCCAGCAGTTTTAGCGGACGCTACAATGAGCAGTTCTTC
TRBV25-1	-	TRBJ1-4	TRBD1	CASNSGTAHEKLFF	TGTGCCAGCAACTCCGGGACAGCCCATGAAAAACTGTTTTTT